This TCR beta chain emerged from a study of blood T cells in healthy people across ages. The second PCR ran roughly 6 to 11 cycles with a sample-barcoded 5' primer and J-beta primers. TCRdb passed the 5' RACE reads through MiXCR, listing each CDR3 protein once. This table holds about 800,000 distinct CDR3 sequences, 20% to 30% found once. Separately, the same data were catalogued under a study of T cells of mothers and their children.

Sequenced sample: blood. The TCR originated in a boy aged 10-17 years in good health.

Here the CDR3 reads CSARGDRDTQGNQPQHF. CDR3 coding DNA: TGCAGTGCTAGAGGGGACAGGGACACTCAAGGGAATCAGCCCCAGCATTTT. The chain uses TRBV20-1 and TRBJ1-5; TRBD1 matches at 9 bases. Germline V lookup: CDR1 DFQATT, CDR2 SNEGSKA (reference sequence). The CDR3 sequence is 17 residues long. Trimming removed 1 base from V and 4 bases from J; junction bases left unmatched: 11.